This record covers a single T cell receptor (beta chain). An end of the junction does not agree with germline; a read error may underlie this. Germline CDR1 SEHNR, CDR2 FQNEAQ (reference sequence). The CDR3 sequence is 11 residues long. It was with a sample-barcoded 5' primer and a J-beta primer mix that a second PCR of about 6 to 12 cycles was run. TCRdb reanalysed the 5' RACE reads using MiXCR and keeps one entry per CDR3 protein. The data hold roughly 1,800,000 distinct CDR3 sequences, with about 49% observed a single time. This sample stems from a study of blood T cells in healthy people across ages.

The origin of this receptor is a woman between 35 and 50 years old in good health. The source material was blood. V gene TRBV7-9 combines with J gene TRBJ2-7; D uncertain. In DNA form, the CDR3 reads TGTGCCGGCAGCGCCTATTACGAGCAGTACTTC. It encodes CAGSAYYEQYF.